A single sample is the source of the 22 T cell receptor beta chains below, sequenced in a study of identical twins (TCRdb year 2016). The library relied on 5' RACE. The sequencer listed for this sample is Illumina HiSeq 2000. Through fastp at Q25 and MiXCR, TCRdb rebuilt clones from the public reads, retaining in-frame beta chains. Each entry merges the rows of one CDR3 protein and shows their most common DNA and genes. The sample table shows some 260,000 distinct CDR3 sequences, and over 12% are seen once. The ten largest clones add up to 8.8% of the sample. Sequencing used memory (CD45RO+) T cells sorted from blood. Interpreted using the paper, the cell subset or site label stands for: CD45RO+ enriched T cells. These receptors came from a woman aged 18-30 years in good health.

A few counts support this clonotype. The gene calls are TRBV28 and TRBJ2-3; 8 nucleotides match TRBD2. This CDR3 region has 14 residues. Germline-derived CDR1 and CDR2 are MDHEN and SYDVKM. This chain's CDR3 is CAATRGGNTDTQYF. The CDR3, as DNA: TGTGCAGCAACCCGGGGGGGAAACACAGATACGCAGTATTTT.

This clonotype has a count of ten or more. The V call is TRBV24-1, the J call TRBJ1-1; D unclear. The CDR3 spans 17 residues. CDR1 and CDR2 (germline): KGHDR, SFDVKD. Trimming left V 4 bases short and J 5 bases short, with 22 bases between. The CDR3: CATSDSDPTANGTEAFF. In nucleotides, the CDR3 is TGTGCCACCAGTGACTCCGACCCGACGGCAAATGGGACTGAAGCTTTCTTT.

The chain is built from TRBV11-2 and TRBJ2-2, with D perhaps matching TRBD2 (6 bases). Trimming pared 7 bases from V and 5 bases from J, leaving 17 bases between. CDR1 and CDR2 from the germline V gene are SGHAT and FQNNGV. This CDR3 spans 15 amino acids. The CDR3 DNA reads TGTGCCAGCACCCTCGGGCGCGGGAAGACCGGGGAGCTGTTTTTT. Translating gives CASTLGRGKTGELFF.

V usage is TRBV7-2 and J usage is TRBJ2-7; D gene uncertain. The CDR3 length is 16 residues. Germline loops: CDR1 SGHTA, CDR2 FQGNSA. With 4 bases removed from V and 1 base from J, the gap between germline ends came to 17 bases. The CDR3 spells CASSSRAGGMSYEQYF. The CDR3 DNA follows: TGTGCCAGCAGCTCCCGGGCAGGTGGTATGTCCTACGAGCAGTACTTC.

This clonotype was seen repeatedly, ten times or more. The J gene is TRBJ1-2, the V gene TRBV7-9; D remains ambiguous. Per the germline V gene, CDR1 is SEHNR and CDR2 is FQNEAQ (reference sequence). The CDR3 extends over 13 amino acids. V was pared by 2 bases and J by 11 bases, with 15 bases between. The DNA for the CDR3 is TGTGCCAGCAGCTTACCCTCAGGATACGGGTACACCTTC. Amino acid sequence: CASSLPSGYGYTF.

The table lists this clonotype with a few counts. V gene TRBV10-2 combines with J gene TRBJ2-7; no definite D call. The CDR3 length is 14 residues. The V gene's germline CDR1 is WSHSY and CDR2 SAAADI. The V end lost 9 bases, the J end lost 0 bases, and 15 bases lay between the germline ends. CDR3 coding DNA: TGCGCCAGTTCCTCGGTAGCAGGCTCCTACGAGCAGTACTTC. It encodes CASSSVAGSYEQYF.

J is TRBJ1-5 and V is TRBV19; D not certain. The CDR3 contains 15 residues. Deletions cut 3 bases from V and 7 bases from J, with 16 bases between. In germline, CDR1 is LNHDA, CDR2 SQIVND (reference sequence). The CDR3 nucleotides are TGTGCCAGTAGTATTTATTCGGGGTTTCAACAGCCCCAGCATTTT. Its translation is CASSIYSGFQQPQHF.

With regard to this clonotype: This may be a read error: a much more frequent sequence differs by one nucleotide. J is TRBJ2-7 and V is TRBV2, with no clear D. The CDR3 is 12 residues long. CDR1 is SNHLY, CDR2 FYNNEI, per germline. Trimming stripped 6 bases from V and 3 bases from J, with 9 bases between. The CDR3 DNA reads TGTGCCAGCAGGAAAGCGAGCTACGAGCAGTACTTC. It yields the protein CASRKASYEQYF.

The V call is TRBV12-3 or TRBV12-4, the J call TRBJ2-7; 9 bases line up with TRBD1. After removal of 2 bases from V and 3 bases from J, the junction contained 2 bases not matched to a gene. This CDR3 is 14 amino acids long. The CDR3 bases are TGTGCCAGCAGTTTAATGGGACAGGGCTACGAGCAGTACTTC. It specifies CASSLMGQGYEQYF.

This clonotype was detected a few times. The chain recombines TRBV12-3 or TRBV12-4 with TRBJ2-4; D not certain. There are 14 residues in the CDR3. The V and J ends lost 3 bases and 0 bases respectively, with 6 bases between them. The CDR3 reads CASSLRPAKNIQYF. CDR3 DNA: TGTGCCAGCAGTTTGAGGCCAGCCAAAAACATTCAGTACTTC.

Many counts were recorded for this clonotype. V usage is TRBV29-1 and J usage is TRBJ2-4, with 7 bases lining up with TRBD1. Trimming at V came to 4 bases and at J to 9 bases, leaving 6 bases not matched to a gene. The CDR3 totals 12 residues. Per germline, CDR1 SQVTM and CDR2 ANQGSEA. The CDR3 here is CSVVGTESIQYF. The DNA of the CDR3 is TGCAGCGTTGTCGGGACAGAGAGCATTCAGTACTTC.

This clonotype was found a few times. The chain employs TRBV20-1 and TRBJ2-3; no definite D call. V gave up 3 bases and J gave up 6 bases, with 13 bases separating them. The CDR3 sequence is 13 residues long. In germline, CDR1 is DFQATT, CDR2 SNEGSKA (reference sequence). The CDR3 coding sequence is TGCAGTGCTAGTGACGATCCGGTGGATACGCAGTATTTT. Translated, it gives CSASDDPVDTQYF.

This clonotype has only a few counts. The chain employs TRBV5-6 and TRBJ2-7; the match to TRBD1 covers 10 bases. V lost 3 bases, J lost 4 bases, and 16 bases stayed unmatched. The CDR3 is made up of 18 amino acids. Germline loops: CDR1 SGHDT, CDR2 YYEEEE. The CDR3 region is CASSSAGTGDRKIYEQYF. The CDR3 DNA sequence: TGTGCCAGCAGCTCGGCCGGGACAGGGGATCGCAAGATTTACGAGCAGTACTTC.

This rearrangement joins TRBV5-1 to TRBJ1-1, with D maybe TRBD1 (5 bases). Deletions cut 1 base from V and 2 bases from J, with 15 bases between. The CDR3 has 16 amino acids. Germline assignment: CDR1 SGHRS and CDR2 YFSETQ. This chain's CDR3 is CASSLMFARANTEAFF. DNA of the CDR3: TGCGCCAGCAGCTTGATGTTTGCCAGGGCAAACACTGAAGCTTTCTTT.

A few counts support this clonotype. This chain connects TRBV20-1 to TRBJ1-5, with TRBD1 as a possible D gene (6 bases). V lost 5 bases and J lost 0, with 17 bases in between. CDR3 length: 16 amino acids. The V gene's germline CDR1 is DFQATT and CDR2 SNEGSKA (reference sequence). The CDR3 loop reads CSAWAGGHGSNQPQHF. CDR3 bases: TGCAGTGCTTGGGCCGGGGGGCATGGTAGCAATCAGCCCCAGCATTTT.

The rearrangement uses TRBV12-3 or TRBV12-4 and TRBJ1-2; TRBD1 matches 11 bases. CDR3 length: 14 amino acids. J was trimmed by 4 bases and V by 6 bases; bases with no gene match: 4. CDR3 coding DNA: TGTGCCAGCAGGGGACAGGGGGTAGGCTATGGCTACACCTTC. Translation: CASRGQGVGYGYTF.

This clonotype was seen a few times. The chain links TRBV5-1 to TRBJ2-1, with 7 positions matching TRBD2. Germline loops: CDR1 SGHRS, CDR2 YFSETQ. V shed 2 bases, J shed 6 bases, and the junction held 8 bases outside the gene matches. This CDR3 contains 15 residues. The CDR3 DNA reads TGCGCCAGCAGCTTTCTAGCGGAGCCCTTCAATGAGCAGTTCTTC. Translated, it gives CASSFLAEPFNEQFF.

This clonotype has a count of ten or more. This chain links TRBV12-3 or TRBV12-4 with TRBJ1-1, with D tentatively TRBD1 (6 bases). The CDR3 runs to 15 residues. V shed 7 bases and J shed 0 bases, with 15 bases lying between them. The CDR3 protein is CASTRGGQMNTEAFF. The DNA for the CDR3 is TGTGCCAGCACCCGAGGAGGACAGATGAACACTGAAGCTTTCTTT.

V usage is TRBV25-1 and J usage is TRBJ2-7; maybe TRBD2 (6 bases). Trimming removed 4 bases from V and 4 bases from J, with 17 bases in between. The CDR3 has 15 amino acids. Per germline, CDR1 MGHDK and CDR2 SYGVNS. The CDR3 here is CASSALGGGLYEQYF. CDR3 coding DNA: TGTGCCAGCAGTGCCCTCGGGGGTGGCCTTTACGAGCAGTACTTC.

The chain joins TRBV5-1 to TRBJ1-1; D remains unclear. V was shortened by 0 bases and J by 7 bases, with 13 bases between the two germline ends. In germline, CDR1 is SGHRS, CDR2 YFSETQ. The CDR3 spans 14 residues. CDR3 sequence (DNA): TGCGCCAGCAGCTTGGCCTGGCAGGATGATGAAGCTTTCTTT. Amino acid sequence: CASSLAWQDDEAFF.

In its sample, this clonotype was seen many times. The chain joins TRBV20-1 to TRBJ1-2; tentative D call: TRBD1 (6 bases). The length of the CDR3 is 13 residues. With 5 bases removed from V and 4 bases from J, the gap between germline ends came to 14 bases. The V gene's germline CDR1 is DFQATT and CDR2 SNEGSKA (reference sequence). The CDR3 nucleotides read TGCAGTGCTTGGACTCAAGGGGGCTATGGCTACACCTTC. Translating it yields CSAWTQGGYGYTF.

The chain combines TRBV12-3 or TRBV12-4 with TRBJ2-7; the D is unclear. The CDR3 is made up of 12 amino acids. V lost 5 bases and J 2 bases, leaving 7 bases between the germline ends. The CDR3 DNA reads TGTGCCAGCAGTACCGAAACCTACGAGCAGTACTTC. This codes for CASSTETYEQYF.